This TCR beta chain was sequenced in a study of cytomegalovirus exposure and HLA in healthy donors. Whereas donors were nominally healthy upon sampling, unrecorded immune exposures were probable. Primers for the PCR totalled 60 Vbeta and 13 Jbeta. Repertoires were generated with immunoSEQ multiplex PCR, while TCRdb's copy carries only in-frame clones and drops some. This sample has 190,000 or so clones; roughly 78% occur once, and the top ten carry 0.5% to 0.8%. Germline CDR1 and CDR2: PRHDT and FYEKMQ (reference sequence). The CDR3 is made up of 15 amino acids. The V and J ends lost 5 bases and 3 bases, in that order; junction bases with no gene match: 8.

The sequence was obtained from a boy aged 5 to 17 in good health and CMV-seronegative. V is TRBV13 and J is TRBJ2-7; 9 bases match TRBD1. The specimen was PBMCs. Here the CDR3 DNA reads TGTGCCAGCAGCCACACCTTGACAGGGGGCTACGAGCAGTACTTC. Its protein product is CASSHTLTGGYEQYF.